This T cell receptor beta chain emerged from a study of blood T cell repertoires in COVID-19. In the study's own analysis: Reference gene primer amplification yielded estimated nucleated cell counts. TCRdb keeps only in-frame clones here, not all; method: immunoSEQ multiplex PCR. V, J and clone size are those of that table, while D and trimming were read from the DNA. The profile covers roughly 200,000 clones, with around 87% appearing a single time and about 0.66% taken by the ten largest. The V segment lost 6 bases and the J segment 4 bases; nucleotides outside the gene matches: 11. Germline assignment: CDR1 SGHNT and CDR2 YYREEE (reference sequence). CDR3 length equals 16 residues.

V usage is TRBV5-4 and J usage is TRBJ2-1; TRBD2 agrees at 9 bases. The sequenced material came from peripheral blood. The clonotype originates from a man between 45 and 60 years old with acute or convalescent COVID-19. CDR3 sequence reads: CASILKSGGNYNEQFF. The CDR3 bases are TGTGCCAGCATCCTTAAAAGCGGGGGGAATTACAATGAGCAGTTCTTC.